The 15 T cell receptor beta chains presented below share a single source sample, sequenced in a study of sequential checkpoint blockade in melanoma. Treatment: randomized to nivolumab then ipilimumab (arm A) or the reverse (arm B). Sequenced by immunoSEQ multiplex PCR; TCRdb stores in-frame clones only, minus some. The sample lists about 9,900 clones, less than 75% occurring once. The sequences come from CD8+ T cells sorted from blood (inferred from file names), collected from a patient given nivolumab and ipilimumab in sequence. The receptors were sampled from a human donor with melanoma.

The V call is TRBV13, the J call TRBJ2-5; TRBD1 matches at 7 bases. The J call may be wrong; the DNA end is better matched by TRBJ2-7. CDR1 is PRHDT, CDR2 FYEKMQ, per germline (reference sequence). The CDR3 runs to 14 residues. The CDR3 DNA is TGTGCCAGCAGCCCCCAGGACAGGTACTACGAGCAGTACTTC. Its protein is CASSPQDRYYEQYF.

Relative to its sample, this clone is large. This rearrangement joins TRBV6-4 to TRBJ1-6; 8 bases align to TRBD1. Germline CDR1 reads MRHNA; CDR2 reads SNTAGT. After removal of 6 bases from V and 9 bases from J, the junction contained 10 bases not matched to a gene. The CDR3 spans 15 residues. Written as DNA, the CDR3 is TGTGCCAGCAGCGAGCAGGGGGCTTCAGGTTCACCCCTCCACTTT. Translating it yields CASSEQGASGSPLHF.

This clone occurred a few times. The sample contains more than one DNA sequence encoding this CDR3. V usage is TRBV27 and J usage is TRBJ2-7; TRBD2 is a possible D gene (6 bases). Trimming stripped 0 bases from V and 2 bases from J, with 11 bases between. CDR1 is MNHEY and CDR2 is SMNVEV in the germline V gene (reference sequence). The CDR3 runs 15 residues. The CDR3 sequence is CASSLSSGLPYEQYF. DNA for the CDR3: TGTGCCAGCAGTTTATCTAGCGGTCTTCCCTACGAGCAGTACTTC.

This clone was seen a few times. The chain carries TRBV21-1 and TRBJ2-5; the table's D call of TRBD2 was not tested on the DNA. TRBV21-1 is a pseudogene segment. This CDR3 is 16 amino acids long. Written as DNA, the CDR3 is TGTGCCAGCAGCAAACCCTGTCAGGAGGTCCAAGAGACCCAGTACTTC. The encoded protein is CASSKPCQEVQETQYF.

The V gene is TRBV9, the J gene TRBJ2-7; D is unresolved. Germline assignment: CDR1 SGDLS and CDR2 YYNGEE. The V end lost 0 bases, the J end lost 3 bases, and 7 bases lay between the germline ends. This CDR3 is built from 13 residues. The CDR3 DNA is TGTGCCAGCAGCGTAGGGGCGAGCTACGAGCAGTACTTC. Residues: CASSVGASYEQYF.

The chain has TRBV6-5 and TRBJ2-5, with D possibly being TRBD1 (5 bases). The J call may be in error: the DNA end matches TRBJ2-7 better. Germline values: CDR1 MNHEY, CDR2 SVGAGI. CDR3 length: 15 amino acids. CDR3 in amino acids: CASSSQVWSSYEQYF. The CDR3 DNA reads as TGTGCCAGCAGTTCACAGGTATGGAGCTCCTACGAGCAGTACTTC.

The chain employs TRBV30 and TRBJ1-1; unclear D gene. The CDR3 runs to 11 residues. Germline V gene data show CDR1 as GTSNPN and CDR2 as SVGIG (reference sequence). V was cut by 0 bases and J by 6 bases, with 5 bases left in between. The CDR3 loop is CAWSVLAEAFF. The CDR3, as DNA: TGTGCCTGGAGTGTACTGGCTGAAGCTTTCTTT.

This clone was seen only once. V and J are TRBV4-1 and TRBJ2-1, with TRBD2 matching over 9 bases. CDR1 MGHRA and CDR2 YSYEKL come from the germline V gene. Trimming at V came to 3 bases and at J to 0 bases, leaving 3 bases not matched to a gene. The CDR3 sequence is 16 residues long. CDR3 sequence (DNA): TGCGCCAGCAGCCAGAATAGCGGGAGCTCCTACAATGAGCAGTTCTTC. Its protein is CASSQNSGSSYNEQFF.

CDR3 residues: CASAGTANSPLHF. In nucleotides, the CDR3 is TGTGCCAGCGCAGGGACAGCGAATTCACCCCTCCACTTT. The genes are TRBV11-2 and TRBJ1-6; TRBD1 agrees at 7 bases. This CDR3 is built from 13 residues. Trimming took 8 bases from V and 7 from J; bases not matched to a gene: 5. Germline assignment: CDR1 SGHAT and CDR2 FQNNGV.

This clone was picked up one time. V usage is TRBV4-3 and J usage is TRBJ1-2, with TRBD1 identical over 10 bases. The CDR3 is 16 amino acids. Germline values: CDR1 LGHNA, CDR2 YSLEER. Trimming removed 0 bases from V and 5 bases from J; junction bases left unmatched: 6. CDR3: CASSQDGTGALYGYTF. The CDR3, as DNA: TGCGCCAGCAGCCAAGATGGGACAGGGGCACTATATGGCTACACCTTC.

This chain joins TRBV4-3 and TRBJ1-2; TRBD1 agrees at 11 bases. The CDR3 totals 17 residues. Unmatched junction bases numbered 11, after V lost 4 bases and J lost 4 bases. Germline V gives CDR1 LGHNA, CDR2 YSLEER. CDR3 in amino acids: CASSPVEVGTGGYGYTF. The CDR3, as DNA: TGCGCCAGCAGCCCCGTCGAGGTCGGGACAGGGGGCTATGGCTACACCTTC.

The chain combines TRBV6-1 with TRBJ2-3; 11 bases line up with TRBD2. Looked up from germline, CDR1 is MNHNS and CDR2 is SASEGT. V shed 0 bases and J 4 bases; nucleotides not matched to a gene: 3. The CDR3 sequence is 16 residues long. This CDR3 reads CASSEALAGGADTQYF. In DNA, the CDR3 is TGTGCCAGCAGTGAAGCCCTAGCGGGAGGAGCAGATACGCAGTATTTT.

This chain links TRBV7-2 with TRBJ1-1; 8 bases map to TRBD1. The CDR3 covers 11 residues. Germline V lookup: CDR1 SGHTA, CDR2 FQGNSA. V dropped 8 bases and J dropped 10; count of bases not matched to a gene: 6. CDR3 protein: CASRRGLGAFF. In nucleotides, the CDR3 is TGTGCCAGCCGCAGGGGGCTGGGAGCTTTCTTT.

The V call is TRBV6-4, the J call TRBJ2-1; 15 nucleotides align to TRBD2. CDR1 MRHNA and CDR2 SNTAGT come from the germline V gene. Trimming removed 2 bases from V and 15 bases from J; junction bases left unmatched: 5. The CDR3 covers 14 residues. CDR3 in DNA: TGTGCCAGCAGTGACGGGACTAGCGGGGGGTTGCTGTTCTTC. Translated: CASSDGTSGGLLFF.

The chain carries TRBV30 and TRBJ1-3; 9 bases agree with TRBD1. In germline, CDR1 is GTSNPN, CDR2 SVGIG (reference sequence). With V trimmed by 1 base and J by 4 bases, 2 bases remained unmatched. The length of the CDR3 is 14 residues. CDR3 region: CAWSDGTGGNTIYF. CDR3 in DNA: TGTGCCTGGAGTGACGGGACAGGGGGAAACACCATATATTTT.